This T cell receptor (beta chain) appears in the sequencing data of a study of PD-L1 blockade in urothelial cancer. Study summary: In about 2014 therapy began: atezolizumab 1,200 mg intravenously every 3 weeks.

As for time point: pretreatment peripheral blood. V lost 0 bases to trimming and J lost 2 bases; unmatched junction nucleotides: 10. Germline values: CDR1 SGHTS, CDR2 YDEGEE. This CDR3 spans 18 amino acids. Libraries were prepared by immunoSEQ multiplex PCR; TCRdb keeps only in-frame clonotypes and omits some of them. The data hold 55,000 to 75,000 clones, with roughly four fifths observed a single time. The starting material was PBMCs, obtained around atezolizumab (anti-PD-L1) treatment. V and J are TRBV5-8 and TRBJ2-7, with TRBD2 matching over 11 bases. The source of this sequence is an older man with urothelial cancer. The CDR3 reads CASSLAQLAGALAYEQYF. CDR3 nucleotide sequence: TGTGCCAGCAGCTTGGCCCAACTAGCGGGAGCTTTAGCCTACGAGCAGTACTTC.